The 2 T cell receptor beta chains below were found in one sample sequenced in a study of chemoradiotherapy in HPV16-positive cancers. Profiled with immunoSEQ multiplex PCR; TCRdb holds only in-frame clones, not every one. The data hold over 10,000 clones, with 70% to 90% observed a single time. This sample comprised blood, obtained from a patient who underwent chemoradiotherapy. These receptors all come from a human donor with HPV-associated anogenital cancer.

This clone has a single count. The J gene is TRBJ1-3, the V gene TRBV7-9; no firm D call. Germline V gene sequence: CDR1 SEHNR, CDR2 FQNEAQ (reference sequence). V gave up 6 bases and J gave up 3 bases, with 18 bases separating them. CDR3 length: 16 residues. DNA of the CDR3: TGTGCCAGCAGACCTCGAGTGGAAGGCTTTGGAAACACCATATATTTT. Its protein is CASRPRVEGFGNTIYF.

The rearrangement links TRBV27 to TRBJ2-3, with 12 bases fitting TRBD2. V lost 6 bases, J lost 3 bases, and 7 bases stayed unmatched. The CDR3 length is 16 residues. The germline V gene encodes CDR1 MNHEY and CDR2 SMNVEV (reference sequence). CDR3 coding DNA: TGTGCCAGCAGCCATGGACTAGCGGGGCAGACAGATACGCAGTATTTT. It codes for CASSHGLAGQTDTQYF.